The clone carrying this TCR beta chain occurred many times. Its antigen is still unknown. Amplified regions were TCR beta CDR3 sequences from RNA transcripts. First-round RT-PCR with HTBI primers amplified the TCR CDR3 region. TCRdb re-called the multiplex PCR reads with MiXCR, one entry per CDR3 protein. Of 640,000 or so distinct CDR3 sequences detected, approximately 14% appear once; the ten largest clones hold over 3.5%. The data originate from a study of T cells in Graves' hyperthyroidism and ophthalmopathy. General study results and limits: Most thyroid clonotypes expanded above 0.001 appeared in blood too.

The ends lost 1 base at V and 3 bases at J; junction bases unmatched: 6. The CDR3 is 16 residues long. CDR1 and CDR2 from the germline V gene are SGHAT and FQNNGV. The sequencing input was blood. This sequence originates from a woman aged 40 to 55 with Graves' ophthalmopathy. The chain joins TRBV11-2 to TRBJ2-7, with 10 bases identical to TRBD2. CDR3 sequence: CASSLGGLASNYEQYF. As DNA, the CDR3 is TGTGCCAGCAGCTTAGGGGGACTAGCGTCCAACTACGAGCAGTACTTC.